The 23 T cell receptor beta chains listed next were all sequenced from one sample in a study of blood T cells in healthy people across ages. Together with a sample-barcoded 5' primer, a J-beta primer mix was included in a second PCR lasting roughly 6 to 12 cycles. TCRdb reanalysed the 5' RACE reads using MiXCR and keeps one entry per CDR3 protein. The sample shows about 800,000 distinct CDR3 sequences, 20% to 30% of them seen only once. This sample was also put to use in a study of T cells of mothers and their children.

Sequences were obtained from blood. Receptors were obtained from a boy aged 10-17 years in good health.

This clonotype turned up a few times. CDR3 protein: CASKGYEGLNHGYTF. CDR3 coding DNA: TGCGCCAGCAAGGGGTACGAGGGTCTAAACCATGGCTACACCTTC. The chain has TRBV5-1 and TRBJ1-2, with a weak D call TRBD1 (5 bases). The ends were cut back, 6 bases at V and 6 bases at J, with 21 bases in the middle. CDR1 is SGHRS, CDR2 YFSETQ, per germline. This CDR3 is 15 amino acids long.

The chain carries TRBV29-1 and TRBJ2-7, with a possible D match to TRBD1 (5 bases). Germline V lookup: CDR1 SQVTM, CDR2 ANQGSEA. The CDR3 sequence is 12 residues long. With 7 bases removed from V and 3 bases from J, the gap between germline ends came to 13 bases. Here the CDR3 reads CSAGERGYEQYF. The CDR3 nucleotides are TGCAGCGCCGGAGAAAGGGGCTACGAGCAGTACTTC.

This sequence joins TRBV20-1 and TRBJ2-5; D perhaps matches TRBD2 (5 bases). The germline V and J ends were trimmed by 6 bases and 7 bases, with 18 bases remaining between them. The CDR3 has 13 amino acids. The germline CDR1 and CDR2 sequences are DFQATT and SNEGSKA (reference sequence). The CDR3 here is CSADPSTAGTQYF. In nucleotides, the CDR3 is TGCAGTGCCGACCCCAGTACGGCGGGGACCCAGTACTTC.

There are a few counts of this clonotype. The chain couples TRBV27 to TRBJ2-5, with 7 positions matching TRBD2. The J call may not be correct, given that the DNA end is closer to TRBJ2-1. This CDR3 has 15 amino acids. The V gene's germline CDR1 is MNHEY and CDR2 SMNVEV (reference sequence). CDR3 sequence (DNA): TGTGCCAGCGCTAGGGGACTAACAACTAACAATGAGCAGTTCTTC. Amino acids: CASARGLTTNNEQFF.

A remark on this clonotype: It may be a read error: a sequence one base away is much more abundant. The rearrangement links TRBV6-2 or TRBV6-3 to TRBJ2-3, with D possibly TRBD2 on 6 matching bases. This CDR3 contains 15 residues. V gave up 0 bases and J gave up 4 bases, with 11 bases separating them. In germline, CDR1 is MNHEY, CDR2 SVGEGT. This chain's CDR3 is CASSYSEGTADTQYF. The DNA for the CDR3 is TGTGCCAGCAGTTACTCGGAGGGAACCGCAGATACGCAGTATTTT.

This clonotype has more than one count but fewer than ten. This chain uses TRBV29-1 with TRBJ1-3, with 7 nucleotides matching TRBD1. Looked up from germline, CDR1 is SQVTM and CDR2 is ANQGSEA. V lost 4 bases and J lost 0; bases outside the gene matches: 3. The length of the CDR3 is 14 residues. The CDR3 region has the DNA TGCAGCGTTGCACAGGGGAGCTCTGGAAACACCATATATTTT. As protein: CSVAQGSSGNTIYF.

This clonotype has a handful of counts. J is TRBJ2-1 and V is TRBV7-3; D might be TRBD2 (6 bases). V dropped 5 bases and J dropped 6 bases, with 14 bases sitting between them. CDR3 size: 14 residues. Germline loops: CDR1 SGHTA, CDR2 FQGTGA. In DNA, the CDR3 is TGTGCCAGCAGCGCAACCGGGACTTTCAATGAGCAGTTCTTC. This sequence encodes CASSATGTFNEQFF.

This clonotype appeared a few times. The chain is built from TRBV20-1 and TRBJ1-1, with 9 positions matching TRBD1. Trimming cost V 7 bases and J 7 bases; bases outside gene matches: 10. CDR3 size: 13 residues. Germline lookup yields CDR1 DFQATT and CDR2 SNEGSKA (reference sequence). The CDR3 DNA reads as TGCAGTGTCCCGGACAGGGGAGGTTTTGAAGCTTTCTTT. Translating it yields CSVPDRGGFEAFF.

The chain is built from TRBV20-1 and TRBJ1-4; D is unresolved. Germline-derived CDR1 and CDR2 are DFQATT and SNEGSKA (reference sequence). The CDR3 spans 11 residues. Here the CDR3 reads CLAPTNEKLFF. The CDR3 DNA reads TGCCTGGCACCAACTAATGAAAAACTGTTTTTT.

The chain uses TRBV5-1 and TRBJ1-2; TRBD1 matches 9 bases. Germline CDR1 and CDR2: SGHRS and YFSETQ. The CDR3 covers 17 residues. Trimming at V came to 4 bases and at J to 8 bases, leaving 18 bases not matched to a gene. Here the CDR3 reads CASSPTQQGAPINGYTF. CDR3 DNA sequence: TGCGCCAGCAGCCCCACCCAACAGGGGGCGCCGATTAACGGCTACACCTTC.

The chain employs TRBV20-1 and TRBJ1-1; D remains unclear. This CDR3 is built from 14 residues. V lost 0 bases, J lost 1 base, and 9 bases lay in between. The germline V gene encodes CDR1 DFQATT and CDR2 SNEGSKA (reference sequence). CDR3 bases: TGCAGTGCTAGAGATTCCAGGTCGAACACTGAAGCTTTCTTT. This gives the protein CSARDSRSNTEAFF.

This chain links TRBV20-1 with TRBJ2-4; 7 bases align to TRBD2. The V segment lost 5 bases and the J segment 0 bases; nucleotides outside the gene matches: 7. Germline lookup yields CDR1 DFQATT and CDR2 SNEGSKA (reference sequence). The CDR3 runs 15 residues. The CDR3 here is CSAFAAGEAKNIQYF. The CDR3 DNA reads TGCAGTGCTTTCGCGGCGGGGGAAGCCAAAAACATTCAGTACTTC.

The rearrangement joins TRBV13 to TRBJ1-2; D gene ambiguous. The germline V gene has CDR1 PRHDT and CDR2 FYEKMQ (reference sequence). The CDR3 covers 15 residues. V dropped 2 bases and J dropped 0 bases, with 10 bases sitting between them. The CDR3 nucleotides are TGTGCCAGCAGCTTAAGGAGCCAGACTAACTATGGCTACACCTTC. Translation gives CASSLRSQTNYGYTF.

The sample holds a few counts of this clonotype. V is TRBV6-5 and J is TRBJ1-4; tentatively, D is TRBD1 (6 bases). The CDR3 totals 17 residues. Trimming took 0 bases from V and 7 from J, leaving 18 bases between them. The germline CDR1 and CDR2 sequences are MNHEY and SVGAGI. CDR3 sequence: CASSYSRDKGLSEKLFF. CDR3 coding DNA: TGTGCCAGCAGTTACTCGAGGGACAAGGGATTAAGTGAAAAACTGTTTTTT.

This clonotype has more than one count but fewer than ten. The chain combines TRBV5-8 with TRBJ2-2, with 12 bases that match TRBD2. J was trimmed by 0 bases and V by 4 bases; bases with no gene match: 10. The CDR3 spans 19 residues. Germline V gene sequence: CDR1 SGHTS, CDR2 YDEGEE. The CDR3 reads CASSQKLWTSGTNTGELFF. The CDR3 DNA follows: TGTGCCAGCAGCCAAAAGCTCTGGACTAGCGGGACGAACACCGGGGAGCTGTTTTTT.

This chain uses TRBV10-3 with TRBJ2-1, with TRBD2 as a possible D gene (5 bases). Trimming shortened V by 6 bases and J by 7 bases, and 22 bases separated the two germline ends. The CDR3 has 16 amino acids. CDR1 ENHRY and CDR2 SYGVKD come from the germline V gene. CDR3 amino acids: CAIRALSGLYGNEQFF. Here the CDR3 DNA reads TGTGCCATCAGAGCGTTAAGCGGCCTCTACGGGAATGAGCAGTTCTTC.

This clonotype was seen more than once but under ten times. The rearrangement joins TRBV4-3 to TRBJ2-5; 9 bases are shared with TRBD2. In germline, CDR1 is LGHNA, CDR2 YSLEER. The V segment lost 3 bases and the J segment 2 bases; nucleotides outside the gene matches: 13. The CDR3 is 18 amino acids. The CDR3 coding sequence is TGCGCCAGCAGCCAGAGCCTGTTAGCGGGGGAAGTACAAGAGACCCAGTACTTC. It yields the protein CASSQSLLAGEVQETQYF.

The table lists this clonotype with a few counts. The chain carries TRBV7-2 and TRBJ2-5; 12 nucleotides agree with TRBD2. This CDR3 comprises 16 residues. Trimming at V came to 4 bases and at J to 7 bases, leaving 10 bases not matched to a gene. The V gene's germline CDR1 is SGHTA and CDR2 FQGNSA. CDR3 coding DNA: TGTGCCAGCAGCTCCCAGAGCCTAGCGGGAGGGGGGACCCAGTACTTC. Its translation is CASSSQSLAGGGTQYF.

The genes are TRBV28 and TRBJ2-1; weak D call: TRBD1 (6 bases). The length of the CDR3 is 16 residues. From germline, CDR1 is MDHEN and CDR2 SYDVKM. V lost 6 bases and J 4 bases, leaving 19 bases between the germline ends. The CDR3 DNA reads TGTGCCAGCAGCCTGGGGGCCTCGACAGGATACAATGAGCAGTTCTTC. Amino acid sequence: CASSLGASTGYNEQFF.

The rearrangement links TRBV5-1 to TRBJ2-1; tentatively, D is TRBD2 (6 bases). V was clipped by 0 bases and J by 0 bases, with 10 bases between them. Germline V gives CDR1 SGHRS, CDR2 YFSETQ. This CDR3 spans 16 amino acids. As DNA, the CDR3 is TGCGCCAGCAGCTTGGATGGTAGCGGCTCCTACAATGAGCAGTTCTTC. Amino acids: CASSLDGSGSYNEQFF.

This clonotype showed up just a few times. This chain links TRBV12-3 or TRBV12-4 with TRBJ2-5; possible D gene TRBD2, 6 bases. V lost 5 bases and J lost 7, with 17 bases in between. CDR3 size: 14 residues. The CDR3 DNA reads TGTGCCAGCAGTCCCCCGGAGCGGGTTGGGACCCAGTACTTC. It codes for CASSPPERVGTQYF.

This clonotype has only a few counts. J is TRBJ1-5 and V is TRBV7-6; no clear D gene. Germline V gene lookup returns CDR1 SGHVS and CDR2 FNYEAQ. There are 15 residues in the CDR3. V shed 2 bases and J shed 3 bases, with 11 bases lying between them. CDR3 loop: CASSLTQANNQPQHF. The DNA of the CDR3 is TGTGCCAGCAGCTTAACGCAGGCAAACAATCAGCCCCAGCATTTT.

The chain couples TRBV7-6 to TRBJ1-6, with a possible D match to TRBD1 (6 bases). CDR3 length: 17 residues. CDR1 and CDR2 from the germline V gene are SGHVS and FNYEAQ. V dropped 5 bases and J dropped 0 bases, with 14 bases sitting between them. This CDR3 is CASSPTGPSSYNSPLHF. As DNA, the CDR3 is TGTGCCAGCAGCCCTACAGGGCCCAGCTCCTATAATTCACCCCTCCACTTT.